This T cell receptor (beta chain) comes out of a study of T-cell memory formation after mild COVID-19. Overall study: Each donor largely had its own TCR clusters.

5'RACE primed at constant segments yielded TCR alpha and TCR beta cDNA libraries bearing sample barcodes and UMIs. TCRdb re-called the 5' RACE reads through MiXCR, storing one row per CDR3 protein. The table includes 300,000 to 400,000 distinct CDR3 sequences, around 15% detected once. The study's findings and limits: Clones that contracted from day 15 to 85 had balanced CD4/CD8; later expanders were CD4+ biased. Some responding clones appeared in pre-infection memory, suggesting cross-reactive memory joined.

This CDR3 spans 14 amino acids. V was pared by 0 bases and J by 7 bases, with 11 bases between. CDR1 is LGHDT and CDR2 is YNNKEL in the germline V gene (reference sequence). In its sample, this clonotype was seen a few times. The target antigen is unknown. The sequenced sample was PBMCs or a T cell subset sorted from them (not recorded which). The receptor's source is a man between 18 and 35 years old who had mild COVID-19 (a few samples of this study predate the infection). Cell type and time point are not known. The gene calls are TRBV3-1 and TRBJ2-3; D unresolved. The CDR3 loop reads CASSQDSYSHTQYF. In nucleotides, the CDR3 is TGTGCCAGCAGCCAAGATAGTTACAGCCATACGCAGTATTTT.